A single sample gave rise to the 28 T cell receptor beta chains below, sequenced in a study of shared clonotypes between healthy human individuals (dated by TCRdb to 2020 to 2022). The method was the immunoSEQ multiplex PCR assay. TCRdb took over this immuneACCESS table, retaining in-frame rearrangements with V and J assigned. Such tables are incomplete; in checked studies, under half of the missing clones stem from an unresolved V gene, and the remainder is unexplained. The sample data list over 850,000 clones, and roughly 74% of these were observed just once. The biggest ten clones account for 0.4% to 0.55% of the sample. The sequencing sample was made of memory CD4+ T cells from PBMCs. The label giving this sample's cell subset or site can be read as: CD45RA-negative fraction. The receptors derive from a man aged 18 to 30 in good health. Some clones in this sample may be carry-over from other donors' samples.

The CDR3 nucleotides read TGTGCCTGGAGCCCAGGGACAGGGTTCTACGAGCAGTACTTC. It translates to CAWSPGTGFYEQYF. The chain is built from TRBV30 and TRBJ2-7, with 9 bases aligning to TRBD1. V lost 3 bases to trimming and J lost 3 bases; unmatched junction nucleotides: 6. Germline assignment: CDR1 GTSNPN and CDR2 SVGIG (reference sequence). The CDR3 is made up of 14 amino acids.

The chain employs TRBV4-2 and TRBJ2-1, with a possible D match to TRBD1 (6 bases). Trimming took 6 bases from V and 0 from J, leaving 15 bases between them. Germline assignment: CDR1 LGHNA and CDR2 YNFKEQ. This CDR3 comprises 16 residues. CDR3 nucleotide sequence: TGTGCCAGCAGTCCCGGACAGTCGAGCTCCTACAATGAGCAGTTCTTC. It is translated as CASSPGQSSSYNEQFF.

The rearrangement joins TRBV30 to TRBJ2-3; D not resolved. The V and J ends lost 0 bases and 2 bases respectively, with 15 bases between them. This CDR3 has 16 residues. Looked up from germline, CDR1 is GTSNPN and CDR2 is SVGIG (reference sequence). CDR3 amino acids: CAWSVAASYITDTQYF. The CDR3 DNA is TGTGCCTGGAGTGTAGCCGCCAGCTACATCACAGATACGCAGTATTTT.

The rearrangement links TRBV11-3 to TRBJ2-3; the D is unclear. CDR3 size: 13 residues. The germline gives CDR1 SGHNT, CDR2 YENEEA. Trimming pared 5 bases from V and 5 bases from J, leaving 11 bases between. The CDR3 DNA reads as TGTGCCAGCAGCCCCAAGGGCATAGATACGCAGTATTTT. It translates to CASSPKGIDTQYF.

This clone was seen a handful of times. The V call is TRBV19, the J call TRBJ1-5, with D unclear. Germline V gene lookup returns CDR1 LNHDA and CDR2 SQIVND (reference sequence). V was clipped by 0 bases and J by 6 bases, with 6 bases between them. This CDR3 spans 13 amino acids. CDR3 DNA sequence: TGTGCCAGTAGTATAGATCAGCGTCAGCCCCAGCATTTT. It codes for CASSIDQRQPQHF. Variable domain in full (rest from reference TRBV19 and TRBJ1-5): DGGITQSPKYLFRKEGQNVTLSCEQNLNHDAMYWYRQDPGQGLRLIYYSQIVNDFQKGDIAEGYSVSREKKESFPLTVTSAQKNPTAFYLCASSIDQRQPQHFGDGTRLSIL.

The DNA for the CDR3 is TGTGCCAGTAGTACTGGACGGGAGGGGCAGCCCCAGCATTTT. It translates to CASSTGREGQPQHF. This chain links TRBV19 with TRBJ1-5; possible D gene TRBD1, 5 bases. CDR1 is LNHDA, CDR2 SQIVND, per germline (reference sequence). This CDR3 comprises 14 residues. The V end lost 4 bases, the J end lost 7 bases, and 14 bases lay between the germline ends.

This chain links TRBV4-2 with TRBJ2-1; D is ambiguous. The germline V and J ends were trimmed by 2 bases and 9 bases, with 11 bases remaining between them. The CDR3 contains 13 residues. Germline V CDR1 and CDR2: LGHNA, YNFKEQ. The CDR3 DNA sequence: TGTGCCAGCAGCCAACAGTACTGGGTTGAGCAGTTCTTC. Translating it yields CASSQQYWVEQFF.

About this clone: Other DNA sequences in this sample translate to the same CDR3. The chain employs TRBV28 and TRBJ2-7, with a tentative D call TRBD1 (5 bases). This CDR3 contains 13 residues. The V gene's germline CDR1 is MDHEN and CDR2 SYDVKM. The germline V and J ends were trimmed by 4 bases and 4 bases, with 11 bases remaining between them. In DNA, the CDR3 is TGTGCCAGCAGTTCTGGACAAATTTACGAGCAGTACTTC. It encodes CASSSGQIYEQYF. Based on the CDR3 plus reference TRBV28 and TRBJ2-7, the full variable domain is DVKVTQSSRYLVKRTGEKVFLECVQDMDHENMFWYRQDPGLGLRLIYFSYDVKMKEKGDIPEGYSVSREKKERFSLILESASTNQTSMYLCASSSGQIYEQYFGPGTRLTVT.

This CDR3 is CASSQGVQGYTDTQYF. The CDR3 DNA reads as TGTGCCAGCAGCCAAGGAGTGCAGGGATACACAGATACGCAGTATTTT. The chain recombines TRBV4-2 with TRBJ2-3; D is possibly TRBD1 (5 bases). From germline, CDR1 is LGHNA and CDR2 YNFKEQ. V was cut by 1 base and J by 2 bases, with 13 bases left in between. This CDR3 is 16 amino acids long.

The V call is TRBV7-3, the J call TRBJ2-5; 9 nucleotides line up with TRBD2. J gave up 5 bases and V 2 bases, and 6 bases lay outside the gene matches. The CDR3 covers 15 residues. Germline lookup yields CDR1 SGHTA and CDR2 FQGTGA. CDR3 in amino acids: CASSLASGVGETQYF. In nucleotides, the CDR3 is TGTGCCAGCAGCTTAGCTAGCGGGGTGGGGGAGACCCAGTACTTC. The variable domain in full, with the rest retrieved from reference TRBV7-3 and TRBJ2-5, is GAGVSQTPSNKVTEKGKYVELRCDPISGHTALYWYRQSLGQGPEFLIYFQGTGAADDSGLPNDRFFAVRPEGSVSTLKIQRTERGDSAVYLCASSLASGVGETQYFGPGTRLLVL.

V usage is TRBV28 and J usage is TRBJ2-4; no clear D. Germline CDR1 and CDR2: MDHEN and SYDVKM. V lost 6 bases to trimming and J lost 0 bases, with 15 bases between them. The CDR3 is 16 amino acids. CDR3 bases: TGTGCCAGCAGCCCCCCCGTAACGAGAGCCAAAAACATTCAGTACTTC. Amino acids: CASSPPVTRAKNIQYF.

The chain links TRBV28 to TRBJ1-5, with 7 positions matching TRBD1. CDR3 size: 15 residues. The V and J ends lost 8 bases and 6 bases, in that order; junction bases with no gene match: 13. In germline, CDR1 is MDHEN, CDR2 SYDVKM. The CDR3 here is CASGLPTGASQPQHF. The CDR3 bases are TGTGCCAGCGGCTTGCCTACAGGGGCGAGTCAGCCCCAGCATTTT.

A note on this clone: Other DNA sequences in this sample translate to the same CDR3. J is TRBJ2-7 and V is TRBV25-1; tentatively, D is TRBD2 (6 bases). The V end lost 3 bases, the J end lost 2 bases, and 8 bases lay between the germline ends. Germline CDR1 MGHDK, CDR2 SYGVNS. The CDR3 contains 13 residues. CDR3 region: CASSEPGAYEQYF. The CDR3 DNA reads TGTGCCAGCAGTGAGCCGGGGGCCTACGAGCAGTACTTC.

The chain is built from TRBV6-1 and TRBJ2-3; D might be TRBD1 or TRBD2, each matching 5 bases. Trimming shortened V by 2 bases and J by 3 bases, and 9 bases separated the two germline ends. CDR1 and CDR2 (germline): MNHNS, SASEGT. This CDR3 comprises 14 residues. The CDR3 region is CASSELGVTDTQYF. CDR3 bases: TGTGCCAGCAGTGAATTGGGGGTGACAGATACGCAGTATTTT.

This rearrangement joins TRBV2 to TRBJ1-4; no clear D. Germline CDR1 and CDR2: SNHLY and FYNNEI. There are 15 residues in the CDR3. Trimming stripped 6 bases from V and 8 bases from J, with 19 bases between. This CDR3 reads CASSHSGAADEKLFF. CDR3 in DNA: TGTGCCAGCAGCCACTCAGGCGCCGCGGACGAAAAACTGTTTTTT.

This clone is a singleton in its sample. Here the CDR3 reads CASSIDLAPRPGGYTF. In nucleotides, the CDR3 is TGTGCCAGTAGTATAGATCTTGCACCGCGGCCTGGCGGCTACACCTTC. J is TRBJ1-2 and V is TRBV19; D unclear. This CDR3 contains 16 residues. Germline-derived CDR1 and CDR2 are LNHDA and SQIVND (reference sequence). Deletions cut 0 bases from V and 8 bases from J, with 19 bases between.

V and J are TRBV7-2 and TRBJ2-3; 10 positions match TRBD2. The germline V gene encodes CDR1 SGHTA and CDR2 FQGNSA. CDR3 length: 17 residues. J lost 2 bases, V lost 5 bases, and 10 bases had no gene match. The CDR3 DNA reads TGTGCCAGCAGCCACGGAAGGCTAGCGGGGGTCACAGATACGCAGTATTTT. Amino acids: CASSHGRLAGVTDTQYF. Using reference TRBV7-2 and TRBJ2-3 for the parts outside the CDR3, the full variable domain is GAGVSQSPSNKVTEKGKDVELRCDPISGHTALYWYRQSLGQGLEFLIYFQGNSAPDKSGLPSDRFSAERTGGSVSTLTIQRTQQEDSAVYLCASSHGRLAGVTDTQYFGPGTRLTVL.

This sequence joins TRBV5-1 and TRBJ1-4, with D maybe TRBD1 (6 bases). V was trimmed by 4 bases and J by 5 bases, leaving 15 bases between them. Germline V lookup: CDR1 SGHRS, CDR2 YFSETQ. The CDR3 runs 15 residues. CDR3 nucleotide sequence: TGCGCCAGCAGCGGCCCCGGGGGCCCCAATGAAAAACTGTTTTTT. It is translated as CASSGPGGPNEKLFF.

This chain uses TRBV5-1 with TRBJ2-2; the D gene is possibly TRBD1 (6 bases). Looked up from germline, CDR1 is SGHRS and CDR2 is YFSETQ. Trimming took 3 bases from V and 0 from J, leaving 9 bases between them. This CDR3 region has 15 residues. CDR3 in amino acids: CASSWGHPNTGELFF. In nucleotides, the CDR3 is TGCGCCAGCAGCTGGGGACACCCGAACACCGGGGAGCTGTTTTTT. The full variable domain, rest sourced from reference TRBV5-1 and TRBJ2-2, is KAGVTQTPRYLIKTRGQQVTLSCSPISGHRSVSWYQQTPGQGLQFLFEYFSETQRNKGNFPGRFSGRQFSNSRSEMNVSTLELGDSALYLCASSWGHPNTGELFFGEGSRLTVL.

The chain couples TRBV19 to TRBJ1-1; no definite D call. Per germline, CDR1 LNHDA and CDR2 SQIVND (reference sequence). Trimming took off 7 bases at V and 4 bases at J, with 19 bases between the two ends. The length of the CDR3 is 15 residues. This CDR3 is CASTLGRAGITEAFF. CDR3 sequence (DNA): TGTGCCAGTACCTTGGGGAGGGCGGGGATCACTGAAGCTTTCTTT.

The CDR3 DNA reads as TGTGCCAGCAGCTTACGAGGTGGGGACGGCTACACCTTC. Protein: CASSLRGGDGYTF. This sequence joins TRBV7-3 and TRBJ1-2; D may be TRBD1 (5 bases). The CDR3 spans 13 residues. V lost 2 bases to trimming and J lost 8 bases, with 12 bases between them. The V gene's germline CDR1 is SGHTA and CDR2 FQGTGA.

The chain has TRBV7-6 and TRBJ1-5; no firm D call. The CDR3 is 14 residues long. V was pared by 5 bases and J by 5 bases, with 13 bases between. Germline CDR1 and CDR2: SGHVS and FNYEAQ. CDR3 DNA sequence: TGTGCCAGCAGCACCCGAGGAGGCGATCAGCCCCAGCATTTT. It codes for CASSTRGGDQPQHF.

V usage is TRBV30 and J usage is TRBJ2-7; D possibly corresponds to TRBD1 (7 bases). CDR3 length: 13 residues. Germline V gene sequence: CDR1 GTSNPN, CDR2 SVGIG (reference sequence). V lost 5 bases, J lost 3 bases, and 14 bases lay in between. The CDR3 spells CAWGRQGGYEQYF. Written as DNA, the CDR3 is TGTGCCTGGGGGCGGCAGGGGGGCTACGAGCAGTACTTC.

The chain has TRBV13 and TRBJ2-1, with D perhaps being TRBD1 or TRBD2 (6 bases each). This CDR3 spans 16 amino acids. The V end was cut by 1 base, the J end by 0 bases, with 10 bases between. The germline V gene encodes CDR1 PRHDT and CDR2 FYEKMQ (reference sequence). DNA for the CDR3: TGTGCCAGCAGCTTAGCGGGGGCCCTCTCCTACAATGAGCAGTTCTTC. This sequence encodes CASSLAGALSYNEQFF.

Points on this clone: Given a much more abundant clone one base away, this may be a read error. Other DNA sequences in this sample translate to the same CDR3. The V and J genes are TRBV7-2 and TRBJ2-7; 10 bases line up with TRBD2. The germline CDR1 and CDR2 sequences are SGHTA and FQGNSA. V lost 5 bases to trimming and J lost 3 bases; unmatched junction nucleotides: 4. CDR3 size: 14 residues. The chain's CDR3 is CASSPGLADYEQYF. The CDR3 DNA sequence: TGTGCCAGCAGCCCAGGACTAGCGGACTACGAGCAGTACTTC.

The chain is built from TRBV30 and TRBJ2-5; D gene uncertain. The J call could be wrong; TRBJ2-7 is a better fit for the DNA end. This CDR3 spans 15 amino acids. Germline V gives CDR1 GTSNPN, CDR2 SVGIG (reference sequence). CDR3 sequence: CAWSVRRVSSYEQYF. Here the CDR3 DNA reads TGTGCCTGGAGTGTACGACGGGTTAGCTCCTACGAGCAGTACTTC.

The chain recombines TRBV18 with TRBJ2-5; no reliable D call. The CDR3 contains 12 residues. Trimming cost V 0 bases and J 5 bases, with 4 bases left between them. The V gene's germline CDR1 is KGHSH and CDR2 LQKENI. CDR3 loop: CASSPPTETQYF. The CDR3 DNA reads as TGTGCCAGCTCACCACCGACGGAGACCCAGTACTTC.

The J gene is TRBJ1-6, the V gene TRBV28; D is undetermined. This CDR3 region has 14 residues. Germline V gives CDR1 MDHEN, CDR2 SYDVKM. Trimming pared 3 bases from V and 9 bases from J, leaving 12 bases between. The CDR3 sequence: CASSFGGSGSPLHF. The CDR3 DNA sequence: TGTGCCAGCAGTTTTGGAGGGAGTGGTTCACCCCTCCACTTT.